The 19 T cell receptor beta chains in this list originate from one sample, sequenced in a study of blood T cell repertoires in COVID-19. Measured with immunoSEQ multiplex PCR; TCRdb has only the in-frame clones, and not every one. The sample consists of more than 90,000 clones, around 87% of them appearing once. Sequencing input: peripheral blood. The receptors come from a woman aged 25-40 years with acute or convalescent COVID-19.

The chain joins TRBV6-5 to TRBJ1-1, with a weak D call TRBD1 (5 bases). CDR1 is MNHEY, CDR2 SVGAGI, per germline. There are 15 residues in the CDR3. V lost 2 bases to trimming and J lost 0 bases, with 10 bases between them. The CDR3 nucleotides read TGTGCCAGCAGTTACAGGGGCAGGTTGAACACTGAAGCTTTCTTT. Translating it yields CASSYRGRLNTEAFF.

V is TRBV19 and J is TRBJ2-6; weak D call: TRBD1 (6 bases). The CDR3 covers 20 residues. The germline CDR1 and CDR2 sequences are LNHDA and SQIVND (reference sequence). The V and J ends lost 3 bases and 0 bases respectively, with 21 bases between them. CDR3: CASSMRGTPLHYSGANVLTF. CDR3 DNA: TGTGCCAGTAGTATGAGGGGGACACCTTTACATTACTCTGGGGCCAACGTCCTGACTTTC. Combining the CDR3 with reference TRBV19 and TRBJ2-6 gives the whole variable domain DGGITQSPKYLFRKEGQNVTLSCEQNLNHDAMYWYRQDPGQGLRLIYYSQIVNDFQKGDIAEGYSVSREKKESFPLTVTSAQKNPTAFYLCASSMRGTPLHYSGANVLTFGAGSRLTVL.

CDR3 nucleotide sequence: TGTGCCAGTAGTATTGGGCGTAACTATGGCTACACCTTC. Translating it yields CASSIGRNYGYTF. The V and J genes are TRBV19 and TRBJ1-2, with D uncertain. This CDR3 comprises 13 residues. Germline V lookup: CDR1 LNHDA, CDR2 SQIVND (reference sequence). Trimming shortened V by 3 bases and J by 1 base, and 6 bases separated the two germline ends. Together with reference TRBV19 and TRBJ1-2, the CDR3 gives the full variable domain: DGGITQSPKYLFRKEGQNVTLSCEQNLNHDAMYWYRQDPGQGLRLIYYSQIVNDFQKGDIAEGYSVSREKKESFPLTVTSAQKNPTAFYLCASSIGRNYGYTFGSGTRLTVV.

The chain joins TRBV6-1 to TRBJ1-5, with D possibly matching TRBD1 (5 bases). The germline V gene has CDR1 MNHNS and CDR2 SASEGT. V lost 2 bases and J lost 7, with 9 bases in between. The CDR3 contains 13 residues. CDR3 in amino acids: CASSEMEGQPQHF. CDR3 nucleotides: TGTGCCAGCAGTGAAATGGAGGGGCAGCCCCAGCATTTT.

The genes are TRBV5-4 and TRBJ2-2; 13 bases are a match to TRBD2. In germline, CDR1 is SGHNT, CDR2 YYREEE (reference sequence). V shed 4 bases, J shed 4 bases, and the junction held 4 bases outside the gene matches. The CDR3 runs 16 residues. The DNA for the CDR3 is TGTGCCAGCAGCACTCGGACTAGCGGGGGCACCGGGGAGCTGTTTTTT. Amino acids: CASSTRTSGGTGELFF.

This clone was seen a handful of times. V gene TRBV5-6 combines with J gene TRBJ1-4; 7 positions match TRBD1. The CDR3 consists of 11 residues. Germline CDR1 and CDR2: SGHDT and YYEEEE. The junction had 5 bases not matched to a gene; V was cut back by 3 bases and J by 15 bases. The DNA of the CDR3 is TGTGCCAGCAGCTCTGGGGACAGTGTGTTTTTT. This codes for CASSSGDSVFF.

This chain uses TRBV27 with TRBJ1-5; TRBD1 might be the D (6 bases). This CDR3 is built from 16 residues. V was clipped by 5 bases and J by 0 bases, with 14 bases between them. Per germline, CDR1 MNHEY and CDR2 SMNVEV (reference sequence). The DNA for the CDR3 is TGTGCCAGCAGTCCAGGGACACCTTATAGCAATCAGCCCCAGCATTTT. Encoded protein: CASSPGTPYSNQPQHF.

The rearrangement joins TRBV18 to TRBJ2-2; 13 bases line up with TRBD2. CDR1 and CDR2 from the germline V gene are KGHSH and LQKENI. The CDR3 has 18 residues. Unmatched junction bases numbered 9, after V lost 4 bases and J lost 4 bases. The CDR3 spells CASSRTSGGAESTGELFF. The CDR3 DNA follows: TGTGCCAGCTCACGAACTAGCGGGGGGGCCGAGAGCACCGGGGAGCTGTTTTTT. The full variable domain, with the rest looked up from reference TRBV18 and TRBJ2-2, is NAGVMQNPRHLVRRRGQEARLRCSPMKGHSHVYWYRQLPEEGLKFMVYLQKENIIDESGMPKERFSAEFPKEGPSILRIQQVVRGDSAAYFCASSRTSGGAESTGELFFGEGSRLTVL.

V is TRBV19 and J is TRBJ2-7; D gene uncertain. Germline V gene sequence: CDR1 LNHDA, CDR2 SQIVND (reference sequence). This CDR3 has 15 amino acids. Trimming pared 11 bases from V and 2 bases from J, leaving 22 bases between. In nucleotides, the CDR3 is TGTGCCTCCAGTGCTGGCAGGTCCCCCACCTACGAGCAGTACTTC. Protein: CASSAGRSPTYEQYF.

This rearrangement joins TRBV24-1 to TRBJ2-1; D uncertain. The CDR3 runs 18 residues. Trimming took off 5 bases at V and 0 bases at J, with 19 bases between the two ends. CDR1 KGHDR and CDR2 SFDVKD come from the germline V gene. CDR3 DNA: TGTGCCACCAGTGTAGGCAGGATCGGATATGGCTCCTACAATGAGCAGTTCTTC. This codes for CATSVGRIGYGSYNEQFF.

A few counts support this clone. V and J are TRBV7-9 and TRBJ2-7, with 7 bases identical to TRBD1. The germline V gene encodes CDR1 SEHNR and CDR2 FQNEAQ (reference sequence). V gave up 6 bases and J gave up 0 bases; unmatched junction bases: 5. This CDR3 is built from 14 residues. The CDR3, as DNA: TGTGCCAGCAGTTGGGACAGAAGCTCCTACGAGCAGTACTTC. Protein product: CASSWDRSSYEQYF.

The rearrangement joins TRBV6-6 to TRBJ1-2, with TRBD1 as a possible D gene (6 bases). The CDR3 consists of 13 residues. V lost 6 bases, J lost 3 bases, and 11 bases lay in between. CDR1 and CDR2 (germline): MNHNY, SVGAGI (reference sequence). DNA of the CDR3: TGTGCCAGCAGAGATACAGGGTACTATGGCTACACCTTC. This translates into CASRDTGYYGYTF.

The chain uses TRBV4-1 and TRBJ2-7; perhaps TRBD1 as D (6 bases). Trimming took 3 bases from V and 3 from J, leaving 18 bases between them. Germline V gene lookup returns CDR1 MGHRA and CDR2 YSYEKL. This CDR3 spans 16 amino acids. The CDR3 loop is CASSHSHAEGGYEQYF. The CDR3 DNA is TGCGCCAGCAGCCATTCACATGCGGAAGGGGGCTACGAGCAGTACTTC.

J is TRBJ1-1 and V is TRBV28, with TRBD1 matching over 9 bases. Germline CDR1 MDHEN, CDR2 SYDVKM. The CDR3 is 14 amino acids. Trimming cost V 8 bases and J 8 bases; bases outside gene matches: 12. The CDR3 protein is CASGLPPGQGEAFF. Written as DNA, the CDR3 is TGTGCCAGCGGACTACCTCCGGGACAGGGCGAAGCTTTCTTT.

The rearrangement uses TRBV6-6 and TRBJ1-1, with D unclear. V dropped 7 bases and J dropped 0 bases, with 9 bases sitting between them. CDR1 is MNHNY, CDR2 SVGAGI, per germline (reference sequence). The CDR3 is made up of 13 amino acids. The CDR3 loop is CASIARMNTEAFF. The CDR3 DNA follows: TGTGCCAGCATTGCGAGGATGAACACTGAAGCTTTCTTT.

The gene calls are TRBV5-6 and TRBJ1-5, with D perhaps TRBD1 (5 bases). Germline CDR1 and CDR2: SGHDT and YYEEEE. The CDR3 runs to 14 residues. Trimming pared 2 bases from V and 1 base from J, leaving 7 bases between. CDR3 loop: CASSFRGSNQPQHF. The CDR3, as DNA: TGTGCCAGCAGCTTTCGGGGGAGCAATCAGCCCCAGCATTTT.

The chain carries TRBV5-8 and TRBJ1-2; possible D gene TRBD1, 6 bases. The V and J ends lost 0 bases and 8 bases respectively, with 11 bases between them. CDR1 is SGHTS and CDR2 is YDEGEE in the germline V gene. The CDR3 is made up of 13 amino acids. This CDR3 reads CASSLDRAAGYTF. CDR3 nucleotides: TGTGCCAGCAGCTTGGACAGGGCGGCAGGCTACACCTTC.

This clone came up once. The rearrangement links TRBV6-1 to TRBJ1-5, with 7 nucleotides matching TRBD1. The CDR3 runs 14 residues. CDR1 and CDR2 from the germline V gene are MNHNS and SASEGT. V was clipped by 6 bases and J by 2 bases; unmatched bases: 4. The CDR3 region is CASSGTGGNQPQHF. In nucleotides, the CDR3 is TGTGCCAGCAGCGGAACAGGGGGCAATCAGCCCCAGCATTTT.

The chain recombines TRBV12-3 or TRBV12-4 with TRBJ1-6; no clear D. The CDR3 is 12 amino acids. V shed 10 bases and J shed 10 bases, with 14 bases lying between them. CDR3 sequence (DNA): TGTGCCACAGCGGAGGGTAGCTCACCCCTCCACTTT. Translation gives CATAEGSSPLHF.